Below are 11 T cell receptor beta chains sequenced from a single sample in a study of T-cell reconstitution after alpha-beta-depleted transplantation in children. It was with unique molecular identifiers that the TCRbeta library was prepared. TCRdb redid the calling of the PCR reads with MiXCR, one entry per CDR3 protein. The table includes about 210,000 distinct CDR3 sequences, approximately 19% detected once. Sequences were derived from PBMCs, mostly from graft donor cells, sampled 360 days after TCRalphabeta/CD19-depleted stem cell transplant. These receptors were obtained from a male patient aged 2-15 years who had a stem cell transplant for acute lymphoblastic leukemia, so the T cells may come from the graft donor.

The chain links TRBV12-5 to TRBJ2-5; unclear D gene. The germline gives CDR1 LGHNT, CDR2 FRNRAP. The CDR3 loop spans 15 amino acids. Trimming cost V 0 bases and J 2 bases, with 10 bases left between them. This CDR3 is CASGLVLNTQETQYF. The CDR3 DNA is TGTGCTAGTGGTTTGGTACTTAACACTCAAGAGACCCAGTACTTC.

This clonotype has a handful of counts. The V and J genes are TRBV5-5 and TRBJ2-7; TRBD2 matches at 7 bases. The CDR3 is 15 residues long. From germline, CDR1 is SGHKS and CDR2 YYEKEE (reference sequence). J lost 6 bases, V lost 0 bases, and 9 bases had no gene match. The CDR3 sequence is CASSLAGLGGGEQYF. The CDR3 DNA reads TGTGCCAGCAGCTTGGCGGGGCTCGGCGGGGGCGAGCAGTACTTC.

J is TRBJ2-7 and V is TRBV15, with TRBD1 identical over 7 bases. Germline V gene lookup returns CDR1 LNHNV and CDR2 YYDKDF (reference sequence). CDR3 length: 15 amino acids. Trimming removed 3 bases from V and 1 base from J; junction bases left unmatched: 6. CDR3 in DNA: TGTGCCACCAGCAGCCAGGGGGAAACTTCCTACGAGCAGTACTTC. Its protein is CATSSQGETSYEQYF.

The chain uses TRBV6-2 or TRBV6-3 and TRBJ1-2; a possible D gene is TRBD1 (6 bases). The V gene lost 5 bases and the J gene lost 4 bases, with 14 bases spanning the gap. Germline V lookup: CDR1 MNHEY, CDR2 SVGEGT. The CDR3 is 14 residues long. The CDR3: CASSRQEDFYGYTF. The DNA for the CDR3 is TGTGCCAGCAGTAGACAGGAGGATTTCTATGGCTACACCTTC.

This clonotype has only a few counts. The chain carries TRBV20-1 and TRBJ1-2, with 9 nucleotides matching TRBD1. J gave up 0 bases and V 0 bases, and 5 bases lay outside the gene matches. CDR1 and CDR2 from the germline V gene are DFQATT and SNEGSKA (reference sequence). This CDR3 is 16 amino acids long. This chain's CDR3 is CSARDLRDRANYGYTF. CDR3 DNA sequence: TGCAGTGCTAGAGATCTGAGGGACAGGGCTAACTATGGCTACACCTTC.

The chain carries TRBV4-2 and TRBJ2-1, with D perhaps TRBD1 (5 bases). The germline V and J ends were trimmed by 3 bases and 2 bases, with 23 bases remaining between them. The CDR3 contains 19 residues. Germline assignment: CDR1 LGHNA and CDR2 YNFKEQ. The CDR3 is CASSQDTQSRANTYNEQFF. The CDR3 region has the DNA TGTGCCAGCAGCCAGGATACCCAATCCAGGGCGAATACCTACAATGAGCAGTTCTTC.

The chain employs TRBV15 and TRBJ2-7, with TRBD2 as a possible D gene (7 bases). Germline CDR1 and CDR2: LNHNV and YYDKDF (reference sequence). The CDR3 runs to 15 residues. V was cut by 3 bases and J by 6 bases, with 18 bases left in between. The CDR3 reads CATSSPGGGLREQYF. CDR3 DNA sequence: TGTGCCACCAGCAGCCCCGGCGGGGGCCTTCGCGAGCAGTACTTC.

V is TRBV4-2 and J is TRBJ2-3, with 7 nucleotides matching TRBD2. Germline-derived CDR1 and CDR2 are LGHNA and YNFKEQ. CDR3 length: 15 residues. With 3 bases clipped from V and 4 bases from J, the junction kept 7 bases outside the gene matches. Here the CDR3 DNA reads TGTGCCAGCAGCCAGGCGGCGGGAGCGGCAGATACGCAGTATTTT. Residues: CASSQAAGAADTQYF.

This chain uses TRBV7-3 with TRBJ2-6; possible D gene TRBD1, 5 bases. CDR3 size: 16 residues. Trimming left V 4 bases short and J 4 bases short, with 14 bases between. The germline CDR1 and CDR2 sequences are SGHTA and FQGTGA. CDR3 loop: CASSSIRTSGANVLTF. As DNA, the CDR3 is TGTGCCAGCAGCTCGATCAGGACATCAGGGGCCAACGTCCTGACTTTC.

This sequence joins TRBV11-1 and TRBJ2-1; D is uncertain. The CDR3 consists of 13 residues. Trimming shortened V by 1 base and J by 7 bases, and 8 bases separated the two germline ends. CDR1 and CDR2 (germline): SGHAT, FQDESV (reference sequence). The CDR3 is CASSLGQQNEQFF. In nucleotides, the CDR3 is TGTGCCAGCAGCTTAGGGCAGCAAAATGAGCAGTTCTTC.

For the CDR3, the DNA is TGCAGTGCCATCGCGCCTGTGAGTTCCGTCACCGGGGAGCTGTTTTTT. Amino acid sequence: CSAIAPVSSVTGELFF. This rearrangement joins TRBV20-1 to TRBJ2-2; D remains ambiguous. CDR1 DFQATT and CDR2 SNEGSKA come from the germline V gene (reference sequence). V shed 6 bases and J shed 4 bases, with 21 bases lying between them. The CDR3 runs to 16 residues.